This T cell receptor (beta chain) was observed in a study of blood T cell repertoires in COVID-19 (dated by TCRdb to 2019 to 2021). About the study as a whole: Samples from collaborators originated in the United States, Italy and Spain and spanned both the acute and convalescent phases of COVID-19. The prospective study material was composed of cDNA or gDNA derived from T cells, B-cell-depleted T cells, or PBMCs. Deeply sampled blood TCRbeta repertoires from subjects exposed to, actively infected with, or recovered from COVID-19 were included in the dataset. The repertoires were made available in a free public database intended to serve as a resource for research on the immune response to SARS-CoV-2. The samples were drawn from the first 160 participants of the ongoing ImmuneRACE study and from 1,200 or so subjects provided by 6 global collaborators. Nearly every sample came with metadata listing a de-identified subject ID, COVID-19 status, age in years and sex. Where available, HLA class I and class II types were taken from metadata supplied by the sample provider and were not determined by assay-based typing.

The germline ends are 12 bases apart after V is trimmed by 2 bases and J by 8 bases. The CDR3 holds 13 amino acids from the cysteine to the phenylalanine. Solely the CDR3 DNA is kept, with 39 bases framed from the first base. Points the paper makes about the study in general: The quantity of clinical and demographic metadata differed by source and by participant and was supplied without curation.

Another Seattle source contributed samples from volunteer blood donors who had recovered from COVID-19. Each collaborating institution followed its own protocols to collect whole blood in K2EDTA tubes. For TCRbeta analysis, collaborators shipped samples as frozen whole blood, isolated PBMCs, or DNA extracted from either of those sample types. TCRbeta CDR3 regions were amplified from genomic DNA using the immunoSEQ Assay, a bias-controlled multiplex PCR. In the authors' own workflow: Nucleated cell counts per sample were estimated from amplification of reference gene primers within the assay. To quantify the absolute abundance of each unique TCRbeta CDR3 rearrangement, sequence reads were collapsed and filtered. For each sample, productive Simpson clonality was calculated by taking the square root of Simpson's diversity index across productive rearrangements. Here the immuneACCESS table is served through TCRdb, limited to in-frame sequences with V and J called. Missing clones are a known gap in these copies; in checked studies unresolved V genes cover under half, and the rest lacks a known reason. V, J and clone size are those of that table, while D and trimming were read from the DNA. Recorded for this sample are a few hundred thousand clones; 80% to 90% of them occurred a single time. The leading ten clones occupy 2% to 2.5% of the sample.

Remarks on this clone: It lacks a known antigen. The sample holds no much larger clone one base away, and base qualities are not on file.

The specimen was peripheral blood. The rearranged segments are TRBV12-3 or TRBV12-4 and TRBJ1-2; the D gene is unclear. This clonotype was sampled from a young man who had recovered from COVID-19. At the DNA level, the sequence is TGTGCCAGCAGTTTATCGGGGAACGGGGGCTACACCTTC. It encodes CASSLSGNGGYTF.